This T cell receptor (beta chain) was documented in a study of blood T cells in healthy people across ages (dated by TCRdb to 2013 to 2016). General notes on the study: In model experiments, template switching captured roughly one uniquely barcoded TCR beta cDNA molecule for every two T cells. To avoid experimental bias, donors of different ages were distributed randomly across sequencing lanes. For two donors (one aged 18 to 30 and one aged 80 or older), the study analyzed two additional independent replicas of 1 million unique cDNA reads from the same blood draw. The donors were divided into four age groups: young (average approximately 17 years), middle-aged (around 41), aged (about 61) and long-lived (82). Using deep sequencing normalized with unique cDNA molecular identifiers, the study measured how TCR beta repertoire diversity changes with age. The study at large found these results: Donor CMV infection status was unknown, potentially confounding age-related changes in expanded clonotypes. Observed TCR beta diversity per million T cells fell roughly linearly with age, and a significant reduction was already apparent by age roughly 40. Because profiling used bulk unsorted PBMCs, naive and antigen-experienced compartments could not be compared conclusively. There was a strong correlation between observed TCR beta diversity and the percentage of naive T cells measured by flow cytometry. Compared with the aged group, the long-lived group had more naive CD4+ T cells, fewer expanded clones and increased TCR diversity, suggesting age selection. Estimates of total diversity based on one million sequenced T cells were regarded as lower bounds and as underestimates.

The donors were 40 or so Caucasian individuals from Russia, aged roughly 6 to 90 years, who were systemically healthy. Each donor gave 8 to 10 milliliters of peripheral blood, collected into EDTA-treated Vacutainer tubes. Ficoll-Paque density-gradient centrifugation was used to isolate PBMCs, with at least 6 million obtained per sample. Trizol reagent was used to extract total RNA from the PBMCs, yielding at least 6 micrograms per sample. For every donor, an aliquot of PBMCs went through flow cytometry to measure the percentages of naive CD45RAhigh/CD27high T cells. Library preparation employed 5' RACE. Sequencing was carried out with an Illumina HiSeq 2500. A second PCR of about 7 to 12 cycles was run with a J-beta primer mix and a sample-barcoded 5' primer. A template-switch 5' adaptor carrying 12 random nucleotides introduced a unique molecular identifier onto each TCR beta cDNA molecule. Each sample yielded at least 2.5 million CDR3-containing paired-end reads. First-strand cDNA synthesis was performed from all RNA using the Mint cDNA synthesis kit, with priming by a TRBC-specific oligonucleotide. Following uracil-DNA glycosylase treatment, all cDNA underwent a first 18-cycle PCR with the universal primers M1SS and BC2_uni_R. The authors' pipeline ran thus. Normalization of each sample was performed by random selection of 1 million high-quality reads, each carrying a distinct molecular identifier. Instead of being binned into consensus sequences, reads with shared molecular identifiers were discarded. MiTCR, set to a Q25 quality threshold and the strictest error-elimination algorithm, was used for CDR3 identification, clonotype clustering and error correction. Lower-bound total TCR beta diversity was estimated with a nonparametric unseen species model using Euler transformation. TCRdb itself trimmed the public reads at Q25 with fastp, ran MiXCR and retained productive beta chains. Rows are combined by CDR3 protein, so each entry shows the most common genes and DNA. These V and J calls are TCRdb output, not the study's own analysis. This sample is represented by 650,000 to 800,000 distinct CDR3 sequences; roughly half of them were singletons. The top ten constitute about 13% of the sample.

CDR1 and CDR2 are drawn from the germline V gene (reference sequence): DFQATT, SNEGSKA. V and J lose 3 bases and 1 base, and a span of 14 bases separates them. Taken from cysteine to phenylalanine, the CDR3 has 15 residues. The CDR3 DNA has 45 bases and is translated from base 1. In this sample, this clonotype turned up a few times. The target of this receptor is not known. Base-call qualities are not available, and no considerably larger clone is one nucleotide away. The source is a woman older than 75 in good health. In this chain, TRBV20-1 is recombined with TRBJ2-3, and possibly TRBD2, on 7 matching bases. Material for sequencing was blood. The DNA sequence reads TGCAGTGCTAGGTTTGCGGGGGCTCGCACAGATACGCAGTATTTT. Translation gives CSARFAGARTDTQYF.